This T cell receptor beta chain came from a study of T cells in Graves' hyperthyroidism and ophthalmopathy. Researchers took RNA transcripts and amplified the TCR beta CDR3 regions from them. HTBI primers were used for first-round RT-PCR of the TCR CDR3. TCRdb independently ran MiXCR on the multiplex PCR reads; one entry per CDR3 protein. The sample gives about 640,000 distinct CDR3 sequences, about 14% of which show up once; approximately 13% is in the top ten. General study results and limits: Peripheral blood also featured most of the thyroid clonotypes expanded above 0.001. By a 13 V-J model, ophthalmopathy was set apart from stable hyperthyroidism.

The CDR3 consists of 16 residues. Losses at the gene ends were 5 bases for V and 2 bases for J; bases not matched to a gene: 7. CDR1 is MDHEN, CDR2 SYDVKM, per germline. The authors took PBMCs from 10 ml fresh peripheral blood. This clonotype came up many times. Antigen specificity is unknown. The clonotype comes from a woman aged 45-65 years with Graves' ophthalmopathy. The chain is built from TRBV28 and TRBJ1-2, with TRBD1 identical over 11 bases. Sequencing used blood. DNA of the CDR3: TGTGCCAGCAGTCCCTGGACAGGGGGCTCCAACTATGGCTACACCTTC. Translating gives CASSPWTGGSNYGYTF.